This T cell receptor (beta chain) was observed in a study of vaccination and CD4 T cells after COVID-19. Study-wide points: Going from approximately 21 to 38, median SARS-CoV-2-reactive clonotypes did not rise significantly.

Concerning this clonotype: As yet, its antigen is unknown.

Regarding treatment: roughly 11-day PBMC culture with coronavirus spike peptide pools or control peptides (ViraFEST assay). Half-medium replacement with fresh IL-2 medium took place on days 3 and 7. An Oncomine TCR Beta short-read assay was used to sequence the DNA from cultured CD4+ T cells. MiXCR, applied by TCRdb to the PCR reads, yields one record per CDR3 protein. Counted here are almost 15,000 distinct CDR3 sequences, 53% occurring once; the ten biggest clones make up 4.6%. Per germline, CDR1 DFQATT and CDR2 SNEGSKA (reference sequence). V lost 4 bases and J 2 bases, leaving 16 bases between the germline ends. The CDR3 is 15 amino acids.

The clonotype originates from a human donor who had recovered from COVID-19. The starting material was CD4+ T cells from blood, cultured in vitro, obtained before SARS-CoV-2 vaccination. V gene TRBV20-1 combines with J gene TRBJ2-3, with a tentative D call TRBD1 (5 bases). CDR3 DNA: TGCAGTGCTACGAGGCATGACAGTTTCACAGATACGCAGTATTTT. Amino acids: CSATRHDSFTDTQYF.